The source of this T cell receptor beta chain is a study of cytomegalovirus exposure and HLA in healthy donors. Findings of the study overall: A missense variant in DCLRE1C was later tied to TCR beta V- and J-gene trimming. The likely origin of a cluster of highly shared sequence variants was a sequencing artifact. Equally common other TCR beta chains were less clonally expanded than HLA-associated ones, a later analysis found.

The PCR used 60 Vbeta and 13 Jbeta primers. Libraries were prepared by immunoSEQ multiplex PCR; TCRdb keeps only in-frame clonotypes and omits some of them. With 150,000 or so clones in the sample, the ten largest clones hold under 2.5%. These donors counted as nominally healthy when sampled, but unrecorded immune exposures were likely. Notes on this clone: No antigen is known for it.

The CDR3 has 15 residues. Trimming left V 0 bases short and J 7 bases short, with 13 bases between. The germline gives CDR1 LGHNA, CDR2 YSLEER. The specimen sequenced was PBMCs. V is TRBV4-3 and J is TRBJ2-1; no clear D gene. The clonotype comes from a young man in good health and CMV-seronegative. The CDR3, as DNA: TGCGCCAGCAGCCAAGATGGAAACTATAAAAATGAGCAGTTCTTC. This gives the protein CASSQDGNYKNEQFF.